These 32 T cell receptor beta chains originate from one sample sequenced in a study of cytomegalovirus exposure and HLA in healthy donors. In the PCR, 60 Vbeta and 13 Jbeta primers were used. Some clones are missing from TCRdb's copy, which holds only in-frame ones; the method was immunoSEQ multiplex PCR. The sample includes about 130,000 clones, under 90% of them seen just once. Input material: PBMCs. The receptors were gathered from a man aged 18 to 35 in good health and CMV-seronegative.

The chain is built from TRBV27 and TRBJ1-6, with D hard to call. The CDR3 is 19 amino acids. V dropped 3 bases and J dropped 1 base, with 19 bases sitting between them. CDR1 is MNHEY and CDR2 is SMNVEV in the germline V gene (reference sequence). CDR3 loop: CASSFLHNPGVSYNSPLHF. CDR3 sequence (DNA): TGTGCCAGCAGTTTTCTACACAACCCTGGAGTATCCTATAATTCACCCCTCCACTTT.

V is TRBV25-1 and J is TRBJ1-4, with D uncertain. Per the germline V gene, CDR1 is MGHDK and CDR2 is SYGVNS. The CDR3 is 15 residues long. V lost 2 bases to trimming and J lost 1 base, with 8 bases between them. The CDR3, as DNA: TGTGCCAGCAGTGAAGGCAGGATAACTAATGAAAAACTGTTTTTT. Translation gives CASSEGRITNEKLFF.

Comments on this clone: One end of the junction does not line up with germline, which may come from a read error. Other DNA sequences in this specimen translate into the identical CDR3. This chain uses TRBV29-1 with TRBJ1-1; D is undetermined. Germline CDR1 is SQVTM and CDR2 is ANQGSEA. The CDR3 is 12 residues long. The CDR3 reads CSSSGRVTEAFF. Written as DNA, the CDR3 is TGCAGCTCATCTGGGCGGGTCACTGAAGCTTTCTTC.

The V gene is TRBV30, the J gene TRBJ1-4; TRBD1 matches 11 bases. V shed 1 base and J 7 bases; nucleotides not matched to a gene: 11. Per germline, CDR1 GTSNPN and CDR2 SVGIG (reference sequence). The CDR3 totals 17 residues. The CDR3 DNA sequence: TGTGCCTGGAGTGAAAGGGACAGGGGGGGATTGAGTGAAAAACTGTTTTTT. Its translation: CAWSERDRGGLSEKLFF.

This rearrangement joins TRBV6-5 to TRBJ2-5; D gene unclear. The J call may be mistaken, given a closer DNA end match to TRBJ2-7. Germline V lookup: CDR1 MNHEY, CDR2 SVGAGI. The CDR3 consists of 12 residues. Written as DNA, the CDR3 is TGTGCCAGCAGTTCCAGACACCACGAGCAGTACTTC. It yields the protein CASSSRHHEQYF.

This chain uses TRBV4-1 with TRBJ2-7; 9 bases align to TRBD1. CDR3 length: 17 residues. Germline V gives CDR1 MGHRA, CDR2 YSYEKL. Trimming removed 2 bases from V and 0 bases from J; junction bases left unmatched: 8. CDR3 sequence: CASSQNAGTGISYEQYF. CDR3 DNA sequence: TGCGCCAGCAGCCAAAATGCCGGGACAGGGATCTCCTACGAGCAGTACTTC.

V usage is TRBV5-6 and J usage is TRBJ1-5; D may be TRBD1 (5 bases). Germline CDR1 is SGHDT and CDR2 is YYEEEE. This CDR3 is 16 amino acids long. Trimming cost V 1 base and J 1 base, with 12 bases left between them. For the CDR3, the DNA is TGTGCCAGCAGCTTGAATCGGGGGGTAAGCAATCAGCCCCAGCATTTT. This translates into CASSLNRGVSNQPQHF.

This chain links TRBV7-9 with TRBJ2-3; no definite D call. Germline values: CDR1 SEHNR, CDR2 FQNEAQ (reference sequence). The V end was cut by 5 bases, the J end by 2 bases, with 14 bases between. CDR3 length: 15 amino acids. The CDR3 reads CASSPKLRITDTQYF. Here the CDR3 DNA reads TGTGCCAGCAGCCCGAAACTACGAATCACAGATACGCAGTATTTT.

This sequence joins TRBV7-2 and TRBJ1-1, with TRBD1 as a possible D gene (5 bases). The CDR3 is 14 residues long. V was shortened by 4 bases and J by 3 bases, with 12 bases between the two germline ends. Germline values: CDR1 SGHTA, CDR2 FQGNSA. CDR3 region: CASSYSGGHTEAFF. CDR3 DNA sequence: TGTGCCAGCAGCTACTCGGGGGGTCACACTGAAGCTTTCTTT.

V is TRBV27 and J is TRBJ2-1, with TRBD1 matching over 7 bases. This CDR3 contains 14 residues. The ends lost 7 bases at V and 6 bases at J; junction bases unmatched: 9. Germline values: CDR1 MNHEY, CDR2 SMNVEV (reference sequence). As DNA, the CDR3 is TGTGCCAGCACCTGGACAGGATTACGCAATGAGCAGTTCTTC. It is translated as CASTWTGLRNEQFF.

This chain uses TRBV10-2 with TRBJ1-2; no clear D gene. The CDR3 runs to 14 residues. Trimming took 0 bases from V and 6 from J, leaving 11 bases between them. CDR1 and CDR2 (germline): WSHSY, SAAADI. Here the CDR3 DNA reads TGCGCCAGCAGTGAGTCGGTTTCCGCAGATGGCTACACCTTC. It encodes CASSESVSADGYTF.

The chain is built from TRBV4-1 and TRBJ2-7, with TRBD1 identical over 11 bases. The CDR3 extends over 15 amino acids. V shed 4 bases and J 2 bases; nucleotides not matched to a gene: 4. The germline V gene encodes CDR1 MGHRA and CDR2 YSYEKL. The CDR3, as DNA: TGCGCCAGCAGCCGGGGACAGGGGGGGGCCTACGAGCAGTACTTC. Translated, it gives CASSRGQGGAYEQYF.

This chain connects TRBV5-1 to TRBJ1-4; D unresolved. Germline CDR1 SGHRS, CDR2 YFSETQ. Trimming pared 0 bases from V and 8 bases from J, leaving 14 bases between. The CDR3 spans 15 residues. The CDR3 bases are TGCGCCAGCAGCTTGGCCCCGGGTCCGCGGGAAAAACTGTTTTTT. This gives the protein CASSLAPGPREKLFF.

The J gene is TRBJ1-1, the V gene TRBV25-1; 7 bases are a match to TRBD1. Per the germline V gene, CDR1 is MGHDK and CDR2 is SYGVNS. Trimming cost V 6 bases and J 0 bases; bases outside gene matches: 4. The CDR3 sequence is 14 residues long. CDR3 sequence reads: CASRGTVMNTEAFF. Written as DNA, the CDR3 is TGTGCCAGCAGAGGGACAGTTATGAACACTGAAGCTTTCTTT.

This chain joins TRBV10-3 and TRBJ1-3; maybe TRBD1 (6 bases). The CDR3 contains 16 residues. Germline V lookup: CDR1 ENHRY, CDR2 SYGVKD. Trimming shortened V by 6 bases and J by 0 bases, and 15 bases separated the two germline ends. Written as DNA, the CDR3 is TGTGCCATCAGGGCAGGGGTCTCCTCCTCTGGAAACACCATATATTTT. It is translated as CAIRAGVSSSGNTIYF.

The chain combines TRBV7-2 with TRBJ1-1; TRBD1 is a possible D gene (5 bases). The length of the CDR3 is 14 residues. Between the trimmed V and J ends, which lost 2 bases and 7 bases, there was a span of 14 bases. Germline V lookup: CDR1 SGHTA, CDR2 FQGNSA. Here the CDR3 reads CASSLFVRTYEAFF. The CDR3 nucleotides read TGTGCCAGCAGCTTATTTGTAAGGACATATGAAGCTTTCTTT.

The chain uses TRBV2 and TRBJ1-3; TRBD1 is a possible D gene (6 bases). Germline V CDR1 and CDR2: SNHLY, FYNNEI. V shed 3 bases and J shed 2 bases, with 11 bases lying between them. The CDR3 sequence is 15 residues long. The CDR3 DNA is TGTGCCAGCAGTGAGCACACAGGGACTGGAAACACCATATATTTT. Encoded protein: CASSEHTGTGNTIYF.

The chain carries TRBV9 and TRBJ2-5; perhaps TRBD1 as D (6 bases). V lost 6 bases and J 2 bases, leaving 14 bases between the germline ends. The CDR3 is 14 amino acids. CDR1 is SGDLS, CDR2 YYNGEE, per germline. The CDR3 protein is CASNKGGQQETQYF. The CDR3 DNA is TGTGCCAGCAACAAAGGGGGTCAGCAAGAGACCCAGTACTTC.

CDR3 loop: CASGLWSSYEQYF. The CDR3 region has the DNA TGTGCTAGTGGTTTGTGGAGCTCCTACGAGCAGTACTTC. The gene calls are TRBV12-5 and TRBJ2-7; no clear D. CDR1 and CDR2 from the germline V gene are LGHNT and FRNRAP. The CDR3 length is 13 residues. Between the trimmed V and J ends, which lost 2 bases and 0 bases, there was a span of 5 bases.

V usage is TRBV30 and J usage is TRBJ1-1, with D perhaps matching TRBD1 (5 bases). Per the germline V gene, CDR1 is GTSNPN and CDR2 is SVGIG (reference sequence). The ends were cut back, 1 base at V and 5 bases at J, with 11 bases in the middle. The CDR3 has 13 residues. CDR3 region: CAWSAGFQTEAFF. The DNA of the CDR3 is TGTGCCTGGAGTGCAGGGTTTCAGACTGAAGCTTTCTTT.

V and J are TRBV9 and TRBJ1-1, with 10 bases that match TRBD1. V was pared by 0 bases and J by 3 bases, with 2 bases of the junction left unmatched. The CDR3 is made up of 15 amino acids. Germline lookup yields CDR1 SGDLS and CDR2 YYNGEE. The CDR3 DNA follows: TGTGCCAGCAGCGTAGCCGGGACAGGGGACACTGAAGCTTTCTTT. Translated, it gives CASSVAGTGDTEAFF.

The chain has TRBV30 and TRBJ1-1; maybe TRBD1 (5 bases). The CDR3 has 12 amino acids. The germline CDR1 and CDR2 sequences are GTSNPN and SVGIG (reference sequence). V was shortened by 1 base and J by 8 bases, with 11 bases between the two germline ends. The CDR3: CAWSGQSLEAFF. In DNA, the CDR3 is TGTGCCTGGAGTGGACAGTCATTGGAAGCTTTCTTT.

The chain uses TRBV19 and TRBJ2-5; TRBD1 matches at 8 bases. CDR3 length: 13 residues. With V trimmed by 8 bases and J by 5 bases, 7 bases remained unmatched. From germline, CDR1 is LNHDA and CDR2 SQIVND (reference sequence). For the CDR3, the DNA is TGTGCCAGTGCGACAGGGGATTGGGAGACCCAGTACTTC. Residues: CASATGDWETQYF.

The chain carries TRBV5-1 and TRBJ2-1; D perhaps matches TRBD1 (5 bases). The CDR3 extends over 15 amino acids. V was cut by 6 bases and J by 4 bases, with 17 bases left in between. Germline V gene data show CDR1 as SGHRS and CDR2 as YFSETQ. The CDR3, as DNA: TGCGCCAGCAACCCCGTAAGGGGCTCTTACAATGAGCAGTTCTTC. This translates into CASNPVRGSYNEQFF.

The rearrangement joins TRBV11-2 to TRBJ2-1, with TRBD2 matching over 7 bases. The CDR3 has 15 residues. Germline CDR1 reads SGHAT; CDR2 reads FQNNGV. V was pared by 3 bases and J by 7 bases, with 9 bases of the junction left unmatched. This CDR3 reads CASSFRWGGRNEQFF. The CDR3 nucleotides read TGTGCCAGCAGCTTTAGGTGGGGGGGTAGGAATGAGCAGTTCTTC.

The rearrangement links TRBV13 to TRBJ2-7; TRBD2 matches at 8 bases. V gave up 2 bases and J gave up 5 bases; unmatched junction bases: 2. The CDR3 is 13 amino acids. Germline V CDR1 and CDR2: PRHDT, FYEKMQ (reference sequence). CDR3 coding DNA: TGTGCCAGCAGCTTACGGGGGGGCCACGAGCAGTACTTC. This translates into CASSLRGGHEQYF.

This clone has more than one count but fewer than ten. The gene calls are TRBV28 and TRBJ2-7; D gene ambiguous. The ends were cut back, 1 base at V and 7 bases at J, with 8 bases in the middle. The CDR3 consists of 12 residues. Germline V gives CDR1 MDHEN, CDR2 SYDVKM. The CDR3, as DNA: TGTGCCAGCAGTTTATTAGCCGGGGAGCAGTACTTC. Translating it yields CASSLLAGEQYF. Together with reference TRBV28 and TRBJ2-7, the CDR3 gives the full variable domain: DVKVTQSSRYLVKRTGEKVFLECVQDMDHENMFWYRQDPGLGLRLIYFSYDVKMKEKGDIPEGYSVSREKKERFSLILESASTNQTSMYLCASSLLAGEQYFGPGTRLTVT.

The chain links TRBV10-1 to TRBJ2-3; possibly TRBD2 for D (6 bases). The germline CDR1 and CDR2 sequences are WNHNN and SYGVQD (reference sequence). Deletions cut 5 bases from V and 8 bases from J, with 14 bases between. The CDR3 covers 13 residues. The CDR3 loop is CASSHSGGATQYF. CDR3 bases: TGCGCCAGCAGTCACTCCGGGGGTGCTACGCAGTATTTT.

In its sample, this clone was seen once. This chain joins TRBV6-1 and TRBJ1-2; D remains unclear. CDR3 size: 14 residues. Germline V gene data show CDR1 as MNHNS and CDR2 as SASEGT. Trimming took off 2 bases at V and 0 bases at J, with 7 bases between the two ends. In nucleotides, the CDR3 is TGTGCCAGCAGTGAATCGGGAGCTAACTATGGCTACACCTTC. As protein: CASSESGANYGYTF.

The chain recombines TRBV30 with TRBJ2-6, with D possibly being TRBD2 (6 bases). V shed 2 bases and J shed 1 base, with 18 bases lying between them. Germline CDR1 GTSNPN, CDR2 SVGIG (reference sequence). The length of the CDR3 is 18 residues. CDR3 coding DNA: TGTGCCTGGAGTACGGGGAGGACCCTCCGGTCTGGGGCCAACGTCCTGACTTTC. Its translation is CAWSTGRTLRSGANVLTF.

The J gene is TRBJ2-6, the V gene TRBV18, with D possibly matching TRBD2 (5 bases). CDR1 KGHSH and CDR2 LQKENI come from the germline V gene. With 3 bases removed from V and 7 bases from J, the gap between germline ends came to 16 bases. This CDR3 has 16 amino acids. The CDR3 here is CASSPLPWELANVLTF. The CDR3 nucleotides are TGTGCCAGCTCACCCCTTCCTTGGGAGCTCGCCAACGTCCTGACTTTC.

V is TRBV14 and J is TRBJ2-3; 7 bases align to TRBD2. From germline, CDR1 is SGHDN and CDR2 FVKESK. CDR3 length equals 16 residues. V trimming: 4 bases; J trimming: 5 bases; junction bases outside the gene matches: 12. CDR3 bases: TGTGCCAGCAGCCCCCTAGGGACTACCAGGGAAGATACGCAGTATTTT. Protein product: CASSPLGTTREDTQYF.